This T cell receptor beta chain was found in a study of radiotherapy plus CTLA-4 blockade in lung cancer. Measured with immunoSEQ multiplex PCR; TCRdb has only the in-frame clones, and not every one. The table includes roughly 100,000 clones, under 90% detected once. Study conclusions and caveats: In blood, TCR clones derived from the tumor expanded after radiotherapy plus ipilimumab. Per reports, early blood T cell clone dynamics, plus interferon-beta, forecast response most strongly.

The germline V gene has CDR1 KGHSH and CDR2 LQKENI. The CDR3 spans 17 residues. The V segment lost 2 bases and the J segment 4 bases; nucleotides outside the gene matches: 7. For this clone: What it binds is unknown.

The starting material was peripheral blood, obtained from a patient treated with radiotherapy plus ipilimumab. The genes are TRBV18 and TRBJ2-2; TRBD2 agrees at 10 bases. The TCR sequence derives from a human donor with non-small cell lung cancer that progressed on radiotherapy plus ipilimumab. Some clones in this sample may be carry-over from other donors' samples. The CDR3 DNA sequence: TGTGCCAGCTCACCATACACACTAGCGGGGAGCACCGGGGAGCTGTTTTTT. Its translation: CASSPYTLAGSTGELFF.